Listed below are T cell receptor beta chains from one sample, sequenced in a study of human T cells and chemical hapten exposure. One entry per CDR3 protein, called by TCRdb with MiXCR from the RACE reads. The data hold fewer than 90,000 distinct CDR3 sequences, with about 6.6% observed a single time. This sample comprised whole blood, obtained in connection with sensitization to the hapten diphenylcyclopropenone (DPC). The receptors were gathered from a woman in her twenties or thirties with alopecia areata. Some clones in this sample may be carry-over from other donors' samples. Both conserved end residues are part of each CDR3. Fields, in order: V gene, J gene, clone size, D gene, CDR3 DNA, CDR3 protein. D genes are given only for firm matches. Rows give clone size only sometimes, using once, few, many, or a class for an expanded clone.

TRBV7-8	TRBJ1-1	many	NA	TGTGCCAGCAGCTTATCAGAACTGGGCACTGAAGCTTTCTTT	CASSLSELGTEAFF
TRBV6-2/TRBV6-3	TRBJ1-6	NA	TRBD1	TGTGCCACCTACACCATCCAGGGGGGTAATTCACCCCTCCACTTT	CATYTIQGGNSPLHF
TRBV7-8	TRBJ1-1	NA	TRBD1	TGTGCCAGCAGAAAACAGGGGGCGGCTGAAGCTTTCTTT	CASRKQGAAEAFF
TRBV5-1	TRBJ2-3	many	NA	TGCGCCAGCAGCTTTGGAGACTCTAGCACAGATACGCAGTATTTT	CASSFGDSSTDTQYF
TRBV20-1	TRBJ1-5	many	TRBD1	TGCAGTGCTAAAGGACAGGGGGTTCAGCCCCAGCATTTT	CSAKGQGVQPQHF
TRBV6-5	TRBJ1-5	many	NA	TGTGCCAGCAGTTACTCGTTGCAGGGGCCCCAGCATTTT	CASSYSLQGPQHF
TRBV5-1	TRBJ2-2	many	TRBD1	TGCGCCACCGCTATTGACAGGGCGAACACCGGGGAGCTGTTTTTT	CATAIDRANTGELFF
TRBV11-3	TRBJ1-3	many	NA	TGTGCCAGCAGCTCCCCCCTCGGCGGCCAGTACTCTGGAAACACCATATATTTT	CASSSPLGGQYSGNTIYF
TRBV6-5	TRBJ2-7	many	NA	TGTGCCAGCAGTTACTTAAGGGCAGGCCCCTACGAGCAGTACTTC	CASSYLRAGPYEQYF
TRBV10-3	TRBJ2-7	many	TRBD2	TGTGCCATCAGTGTCCCGGGAGGGAACGAGCAGTACTTC	CAISVPGGNEQYF
TRBV7-2	TRBJ1-3	many	NA	TGTGCCAGCAGCTTCGGGGCGGTTGGGATGGCCGGAAACACCATATATTTT	CASSFGAVGMAGNTIYF
TRBV20-1	TRBJ1-2	many	NA	TGCAGTGCTAGTGCTACAGGGATGGATGGCTACACCTTC	CSASATGMDGYTF
TRBV12-3/TRBV12-4	TRBJ1-4	NA	NA	TGTGCCAGCAGTCAGGGGCTTTATGAAAAACTGTTTTTT	CASSQGLYEKLFF
TRBV9	TRBJ2-3	many	NA	TGTGCCAGCAGCCCACTAGATACGCAGTATTTT	CASSPLDTQYF
TRBV7-8	TRBJ1-1	NA	NA	TGTGCCAGCAGCAAAGACCGAGGCACTGAAGCTTTCTTT	CASSKDRGTEAFF
TRBV29-1	TRBJ2-1	many	TRBD1	TGCAGCGTTGAACCGGACAGGGAATGGGAGCAGTTCTTC	CSVEPDREWEQFF
TRBV5-1	TRBJ2-7	many	TRBD2	TGCGCCAGCAGCCCCCTGGCGCGGGGGTCGTACGAGCAGTACTTC	CASSPLARGSYEQYF
TRBV25-1	TRBJ2-2	many	NA	TGTGCCAGCAGTGAATGGACCCCCGGGAACACCGGGGAGCTGTTTTTT	CASSEWTPGNTGELFF
TRBV5-5	TRBJ2-5	many	NA	TGTGCCAGCAGCTTGGGGGACTACCAAGAGACCCAGTACTTC	CASSLGDYQETQYF
TRBV12-3/TRBV12-4	TRBJ2-5	NA	NA	TGTGCCAGCAGTGTGCCTACCAGCCAAGAGACCCAGTACTTC	CASSVPTSQETQYF
TRBV12-3/TRBV12-4	TRBJ2-2	few	NA	TGTGCCAGCACCAAGAGGCAGGGGGGTTCCGGGGAGCTGTTTTTT	CASTKRQGGSGELFF
TRBV2	TRBJ1-5	many	NA	TGTGCCAGCAGTGAGGAGGGACGGGCCTCATCCCAGCATTTT	CASSEEGRASSQHF
TRBV29-1	TRBJ1-1	many	NA	TGCAGCGTTGACATTCAGGGGACTGAAGCTTTCTTT	CSVDIQGTEAFF
TRBV30	TRBJ1-3	few	TRBD1	TGTGCCTGGACAGGGGGCTCTGGAAACACCATATATTTT	CAWTGGSGNTIYF
TRBV12-3/TRBV12-4	TRBJ2-3	many	NA	TGTGCCAGCAGCCCCCAGCGAGATACGCAGTATTTT	CASSPQRDTQYF
TRBV7-2	TRBJ1-1	few	TRBD1	TGTGCCAGCAGCTCAGATGGGAGAACACAGGGGAGGGCTTTCTTT	CASSSDGRTQGRAFF
TRBV5-1	TRBJ2-3	many	TRBD2	TGCGCCAGCAGCTTGGTAGCGGGGGTCGCAGATACGCAGTATTTT	CASSLVAGVADTQYF
TRBV2	TRBJ2-1	many	NA	TGTGCCAGCAGTGGGAGGATTGAGCAGTTCTTC	CASSGRIEQFF
TRBV29-1	TRBJ1-1	few	TRBD1	TGCAGCGCTACCGGATCCCTCGGGACAGGGTCGCTGAACACTGAAGCTTTCTTT	CSATGSLGTGSLNTEAFF
TRBV2	TRBJ1-1	many	NA	TGTGCCACCATGAGGAGCGGGTTGGGCCGGACTTTCTTT	CATMRSGLGRTFF
TRBV18	TRBJ1-4	many	NA	TGTGCCAGCTCACCCGAACAGGAGATCAATGAAAAACTGTTTTTT	CASSPEQEINEKLFF